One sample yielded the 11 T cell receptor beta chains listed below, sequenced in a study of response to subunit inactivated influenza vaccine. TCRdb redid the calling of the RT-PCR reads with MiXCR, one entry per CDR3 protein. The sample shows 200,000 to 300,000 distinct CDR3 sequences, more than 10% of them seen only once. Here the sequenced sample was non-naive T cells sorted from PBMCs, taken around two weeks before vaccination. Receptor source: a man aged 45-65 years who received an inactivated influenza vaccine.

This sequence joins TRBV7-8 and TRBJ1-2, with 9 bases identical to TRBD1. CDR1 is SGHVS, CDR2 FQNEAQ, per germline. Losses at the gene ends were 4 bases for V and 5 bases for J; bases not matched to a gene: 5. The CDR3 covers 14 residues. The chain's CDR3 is CASSSMDRGYGYTF. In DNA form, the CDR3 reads TGTGCCAGCAGCTCTATGGACAGGGGTTATGGCTACACCTTC.

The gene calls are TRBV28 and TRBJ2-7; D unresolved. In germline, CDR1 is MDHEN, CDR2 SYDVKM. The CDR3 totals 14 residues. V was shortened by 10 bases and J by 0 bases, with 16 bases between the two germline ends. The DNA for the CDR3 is TGTGCCACCTCCACCCAGCGATACTCCTACGAGCAGTACTTC. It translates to CATSTQRYSYEQYF.

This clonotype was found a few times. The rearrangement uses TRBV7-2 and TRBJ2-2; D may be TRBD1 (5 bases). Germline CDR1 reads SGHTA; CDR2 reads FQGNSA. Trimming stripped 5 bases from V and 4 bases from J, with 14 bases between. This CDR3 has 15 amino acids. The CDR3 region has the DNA TGTGCCAGCAGCCCCTCAGGGTGGATCACCGGGGAGCTGTTTTTT. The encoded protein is CASSPSGWITGELFF.

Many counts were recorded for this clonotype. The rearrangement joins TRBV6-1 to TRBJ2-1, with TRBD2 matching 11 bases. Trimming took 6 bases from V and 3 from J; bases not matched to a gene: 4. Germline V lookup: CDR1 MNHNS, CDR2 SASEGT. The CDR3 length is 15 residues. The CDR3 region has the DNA TGTGCCAGCAGCCGGGGACTAGCGGTCTACAATGAGCAGTTCTTC. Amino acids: CASSRGLAVYNEQFF.

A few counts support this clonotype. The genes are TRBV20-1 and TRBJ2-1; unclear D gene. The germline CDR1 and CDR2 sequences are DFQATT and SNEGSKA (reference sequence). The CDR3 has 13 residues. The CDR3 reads CSGFMDGPREQFF. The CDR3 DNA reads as TGCAGCGGATTCATGGACGGTCCTCGTGAGCAGTTCTTC.

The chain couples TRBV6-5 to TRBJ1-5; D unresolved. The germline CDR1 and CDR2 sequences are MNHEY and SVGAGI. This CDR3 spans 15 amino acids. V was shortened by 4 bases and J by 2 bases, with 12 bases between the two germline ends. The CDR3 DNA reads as TGTGCCAGCAGTTCCCGAAGTACGGGCAATCAGCCCCAGCATTTT. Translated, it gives CASSSRSTGNQPQHF.

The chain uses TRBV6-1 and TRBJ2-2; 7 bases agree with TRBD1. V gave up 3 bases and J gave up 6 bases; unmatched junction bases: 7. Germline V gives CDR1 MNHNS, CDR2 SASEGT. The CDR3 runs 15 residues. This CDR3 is CASSDQNRGSGELFF. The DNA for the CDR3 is TGTGCCAGCAGTGATCAGAACAGGGGCTCCGGGGAGCTGTTTTTT.

The CDR3 loop reads CASSPMLGGNEQFF. CDR3 bases: TGCGCCAGCAGCCCCATGTTGGGGGGGAATGAGCAGTTCTTC. The chain has TRBV5-1 and TRBJ2-1; the match to TRBD2 covers 7 bases. Germline assignment: CDR1 SGHRS and CDR2 YFSETQ. With 4 bases clipped from V and 7 bases from J, the junction kept 8 bases outside the gene matches. This CDR3 is built from 14 residues.

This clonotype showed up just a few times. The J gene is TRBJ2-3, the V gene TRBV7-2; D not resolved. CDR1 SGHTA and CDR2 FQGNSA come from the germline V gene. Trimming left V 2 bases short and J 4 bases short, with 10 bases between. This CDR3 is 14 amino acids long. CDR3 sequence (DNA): TGTGCCAGCAGCTTAAGCGTATTGGCAGATACGCAGTATTTT. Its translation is CASSLSVLADTQYF.

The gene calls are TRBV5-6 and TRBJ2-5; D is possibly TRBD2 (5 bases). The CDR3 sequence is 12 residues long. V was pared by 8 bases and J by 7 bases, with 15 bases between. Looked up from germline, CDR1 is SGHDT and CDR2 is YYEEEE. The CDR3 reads CARGAGMPTQYF. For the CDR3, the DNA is TGTGCCAGGGGCGCCGGGATGCCGACCCAGTACTTC.

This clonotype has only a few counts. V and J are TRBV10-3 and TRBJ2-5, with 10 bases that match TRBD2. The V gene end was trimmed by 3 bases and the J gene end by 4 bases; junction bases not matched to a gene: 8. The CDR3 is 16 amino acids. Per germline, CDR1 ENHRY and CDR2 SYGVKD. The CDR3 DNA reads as TGTGCCATCAGTGACGACCGACTAGCGGGCCGAGAGACCCAGTACTTC. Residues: CAISDDRLAGRETQYF.